These T cell receptor beta chains were read from a single sample in a study of T cells in Graves' hyperthyroidism and ophthalmopathy. MiXCR was run by TCRdb on the multiplex PCR reads, yielding one entry per CDR3 protein. Among 300,000 to 350,000 distinct CDR3 sequences listed, around a sixth were seen once. Sequenced material: blood. The receptors derive from a woman aged 45-60 years with Graves' hyperthyroidism. Each CDR3 is given with its conserved first and last residue. D genes are given only for firm matches. Rows may omit the clone size; those that give it use once, few, many or a size class.

>TRBJ2-3|TRBV30|-|-
CAWASYGPTLKDTQYF
TGTGCCTGGGCCTCATACGGGCCGACACTAAAAGATACGCAGTATTTT
>TRBJ1-1|TRBV30|many|-
CAWSVTQGDTEAFF
TGTGCCTGGAGTGTAACCCAAGGGGACACTGAAGCTTTCTTT
>TRBJ2-5|TRBV11-2|-|TRBD2
CASSSLAGGKETQYF
TGTGCCAGCAGCAGCCTAGCGGGGGGCAAAGAGACCCAGTACTTC
>TRBJ2-7|TRBV4-1|few|TRBD2
CASSSSGLAGYEQYF
TGCGCCAGCAGCTCTTCGGGACTAGCGGGCTACGAGCAGTACTTC
>TRBJ2-1|TRBV9|-|-
CASSVAPGGAAYNEQFF
TGTGCCAGCAGCGTAGCTCCGGGCGGCGCCGCCTACAATGAGCAGTTCTTC
>TRBJ1-1|TRBV5-1|few|TRBD1
CASSRGQGETEAFF
TGCGCCAGCAGCAGGGGACAGGGGGAGACTGAAGCTTTCTTT
>TRBJ2-5|TRBV2|many|-
CASSGGHLETQYF
TGTGCCAGCAGTGGGGGACACCTGGAGACCCAGTACTTC
>TRBJ1-1|TRBV29-1|-|TRBD1
CSGDDRGLANTEAFF
TGCAGCGGGGATGACAGGGGGCTGGCGAACACTGAAGCTTTCTTT
>TRBJ2-1|TRBV2|many|TRBD2
CASSGRASGGKVEQFF
TGTGCCAGCAGTGGTAGGGCTAGCGGGGGAAAAGTTGAGCAGTTCTTC
>TRBJ1-1|TRBV2|many|-
CASARGENTEAFF
TGTGCCAGCGCCAGAGGGGAAAACACTGAAGCTTTCTTT
>TRBJ2-2|TRBV14|once|-
CASSHGQPNTGELFF
TGTGCCAGCAGCCACGGACAGCCGAACACCGGGGAGCTGTTTTTT
>TRBJ2-5|TRBV12-3/TRBV12-4|many|-
CASSLAVQWASELETQYF
TGTGCCAGCAGTTTAGCAGTTCAGTGGGCTAGCGAATTAGAGACCCAGTACTTC
>TRBJ2-2|TRBV13|many|-
CASSPLGTGELFF
TGTGCCAGCAGCCCTCTAGGCACCGGGGAGCTGTTTTTT
>TRBJ1-5|TRBV10-3|-|-
CAISASNSANQPQHF
TGTGCCATCAGTGCAAGTAACAGCGCAAATCAGCCCCAGCATTTT
>TRBJ1-3|TRBV13|few|-
CASSFATGFSGNTIYF
TGTGCCAGCAGCTTCGCCACAGGGTTCTCCGGAAACACCATATATTTT
>TRBJ1-3|TRBV12-3/TRBV12-4|few|-
CASSWGHWPSGNTIYF
TGTGCCAGCAGTTGGGGACACTGGCCCTCTGGAAACACCATATATTTT
>TRBJ1-2|TRBV10-3|few|-
CATWTDYNYGYTF
TGTGCCACGTGGACGGATTATAACTATGGCTACACCTTC
>TRBJ2-7|TRBV7-9|-|-
CASSPTSGEQYF
TGTGCCAGCAGCCCGACGTCGGGAGAGCAGTACTTC
>TRBJ2-7|TRBV13|few|-
CASSPLNEQYF
TGTGCCAGCAGCCCCCTTAACGAGCAGTACTTC
>TRBJ1-2|TRBV6-1|-|-
CASSPRERAGYTF
TGTGCCAGCAGTCCACGAGAGAGGGCTGGCTACACCTTC
>TRBJ2-3|TRBV6-1|many|TRBD2
CASRISSGSLDTQYF
TGTGCCAGCAGGATTAGTAGCGGGAGCTTAGATACGCAGTATTTT
>TRBJ2-5|TRBV3-1|many|TRBD2
CASSALLAGGPETQYF
TGTGCCAGCAGCGCCCTACTAGCGGGAGGGCCAGAGACCCAGTACTTC
>TRBJ2-7|TRBV10-3|-|-
CAISGTGLSSYEQYF
TGTGCCATCAGTGGGACGGGGTTAAGCTCCTACGAGCAGTACTTC
>TRBJ2-1|TRBV6-5|-|TRBD1
CASSYSYRGRYNEQFF
TGTGCCAGCAGTTACAGCTACAGGGGGAGGTACAATGAGCAGTTCTTC
>TRBJ1-1|TRBV27|many|-
CASSFDKYTEAFF
TGTGCCAGCAGCTTCGACAAATACACTGAAGCTTTCTTT
>TRBJ2-2|TRBV5-5|few|-
CASSAINTGELFF
TGTGCCAGCAGCGCCATTAACACCGGGGAGCTGTTTTTT
>TRBJ2-5|TRBV7-9|few|TRBD1
CASSVGQTRETQYF
TGTGCCAGCAGCGTGGGACAGACTCGGGAGACCCAGTACTTC
>TRBJ1-6|TRBV25-1|-|-
CASSPRTGNSPLHF
TGTGCCAGCAGTCCCCGGACGGGTAATTCACCCCTCCACTTT
>TRBJ2-7|TRBV5-1|many|-
CASSLGSGRSYEQYF
TGCGCCAGCAGCTTAGGCAGCGGACGGTCCTACGAGCAGTACTTC
>TRBJ2-1|TRBV28|many|-
CASSPSSNYNEQFF
TGTGCCAGCAGTCCTTCCTCCAACTACAATGAGCAGTTCTTC
>TRBJ2-1|TRBV12-3/TRBV12-4|-|-
CASSQFYNEQFF
TGTGCCAGCAGCCAATTTTACAATGAGCAGTTCTTC
>TRBJ1-2|TRBV19|few|-
CASSIVGGEDYGYTF
TGTGCCAGTAGTATCGTCGGAGGGGAGGACTATGGCTACACCTTC
>TRBJ1-3|TRBV6-1|few|-
CASRDSGVSGNTIYF
TGTGCCAGCAGGGACAGCGGAGTCTCTGGAAACACCATATATTTT
>TRBJ2-5|TRBV24-1|-|-
CATSDRSPRCRETQYF
TGTGCCACCAGTGATCGGTCTCCCCGTTGCCGAGAGACCCAGTACTTC
>TRBJ2-2|TRBV6-1|-|-
CASHFTGELFF
TGTGCCAGCCACTTCACCGGGGAGCTGTTTTTT
>TRBJ2-3|TRBV7-2|-|-
CASTTRGGSFTQYF
TGTGCCAGCACTACCAGGGGGGGCTCCTTTACGCAGTATTTT
>TRBJ2-1|TRBV4-1|-|TRBD1
CASSGSLTGGSDEQFF
TGCGCCAGCAGCGGTTCACTGACAGGGGGTAGCGATGAGCAGTTCTTC
>TRBJ2-1|TRBV29-1|-|TRBD1
CSAAGQGQNEQSF
TGCAGCGCCGCGGGACAGGGTCAGAATGAGCAGTCCTTC
>TRBJ2-2|TRBV27|-|-
CASSSGVDGELFF
TGTGCCAGCAGTTCTGGGGTGGACGGGGAGCTGTTTTTT
>TRBJ2-1|TRBV4-1|-|TRBD2
CASSQESGRGAYNEQFF
TGCGCCAGCAGCCAAGAATCCGGGAGGGGAGCCTACAATGAGCAGTTCTTC
>TRBJ2-7|TRBV2|-|TRBD2
CASSEFSGSTYEQYF
TGTGCCAGCAGTGAGTTTAGCGGGTCAACCTACGAGCAGTACTTC
>TRBJ1-1|TRBV2|many|TRBD1
CASSPDRGRRTEAFF
TGTGCCAGCAGTCCGGACAGGGGGCGCAGAACTGAAGCTTTCTTT
>TRBJ2-1|TRBV7-9|few|-
CASSLSGNFRNEQFF
TGTGCCAGCAGCTTAAGCGGCAACTTCCGCAATGAGCAGTTCTTC
>TRBJ2-1|TRBV5-1|few|-
CASSLEGFEQFF
TGCGCCAGCAGCTTGGAGGGTTTTGAGCAGTTCTTC
>TRBJ1-2|TRBV10-3|few|TRBD1
CAIGGQEVYGYTF
TGTGCCATCGGTGGACAGGAGGTCTATGGCTACACCTTC
>TRBJ2-3|TRBV25-1|few|TRBD2
CASSDTGTSGGAGADTQYF
TGTGCCAGCAGTGATACCGGGACTAGCGGGGGGGCCGGCGCAGATACGCAGTATTTT
>TRBJ2-5|TRBV2|many|-
CASSVSRAQETQYF
TGTGCCAGCAGTGTCAGCCGGGCACAAGAGACCCAGTACTTC